This T cell receptor beta chain was recovered during a study of T cells in narcolepsy. This clone was recorded once. The antigen remains undetermined. CDR1 and CDR2 (germline): MNHNS, SASEGT. Losses at the gene ends were 5 bases for V and 4 bases for J; bases not matched to a gene: 3. The CDR3 is made up of 14 amino acids. Study outcomes and limitations: Healthy controls reportedly lacked the autoreactive clonotypes serially found in patients' blood.

Method: immunoSEQ multiplex PCR; TCRdb's copy keeps in-frame clones and lacks some. The data hold around 19,000 clones, with roughly four fifths observed a single time. The origin of this receptor is a human donor in good health. The sequencing input was memory (CD45RA-) CD4+ T cells from blood. The V and J genes are TRBV6-1 and TRBJ1-5; TRBD1 matches 9 bases. As DNA, the CDR3 is TGTGCCAGCAGTCGGGGGACAGGGAATCAGCCCCAGCATTTT. Residues: CASSRGTGNQPQHF.